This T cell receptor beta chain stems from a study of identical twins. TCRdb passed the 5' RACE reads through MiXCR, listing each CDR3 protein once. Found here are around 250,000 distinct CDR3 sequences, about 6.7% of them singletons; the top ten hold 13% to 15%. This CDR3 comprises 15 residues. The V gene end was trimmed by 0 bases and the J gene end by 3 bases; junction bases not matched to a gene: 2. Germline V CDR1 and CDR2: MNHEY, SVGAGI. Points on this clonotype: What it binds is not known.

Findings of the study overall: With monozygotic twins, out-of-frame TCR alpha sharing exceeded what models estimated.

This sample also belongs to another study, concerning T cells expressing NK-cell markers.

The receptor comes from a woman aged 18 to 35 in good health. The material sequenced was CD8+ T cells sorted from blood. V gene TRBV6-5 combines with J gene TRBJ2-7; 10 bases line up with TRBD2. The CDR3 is CASSYSTSGLYEQYF. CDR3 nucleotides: TGTGCCAGCAGTTACTCGACTAGCGGGCTCTACGAGCAGTACTTC.